This T cell receptor (beta chain) was observed in a study of blood T cells in healthy people across ages. Germline assignment: CDR1 SQVTM and CDR2 ANQGSEA. Trimming took 4 bases from V and 1 from J, leaving 26 bases between them. The CDR3 loop spans 18 amino acids. A second roughly 6 to 12 cycle PCR used barcoded and J-beta primers. One entry per CDR3 protein results from TCRdb running MiXCR on the 5' RACE reads. Seen here are approximately 1.5 million distinct CDR3 sequences, 35% to 45% observed once, and the top ten hold around 4%. This clonotype was found a few times. PBMCs numbering at least 7 million were isolated per sample.

The V and J genes are TRBV29-1 and TRBJ2-7; D remains ambiguous. The source is a woman between 18 and 29 years old in good health. The sample was blood. As DNA, the CDR3 is TGCAGCGTTGCGGATTACCGTCATAAGGCCCCCTTTTCCTACGAGCAGTACTTC. Its protein is CSVADYRHKAPFSYEQYF.